Listed here are 17 T cell receptor beta chains from one sample, sequenced in a study of blood T cell repertoires in COVID-19 (dated by TCRdb to about 2020). Library prep was done by the immunoSEQ multiplex PCR assay. The table was pulled from immuneACCESS by TCRdb, which kept in-frame rearrangements only. Such tables lose some clones; where checked, under half of the loss comes from unresolved V genes, and the rest has no known cause. For this sample the table gives a few hundred thousand clones, of which approximately 80% were detected only once. The ten largest make up under 1.5% of the sample. Sequenced sample: PBMCs or T cells enriched from blood (not recorded which). These receptor sequences come from a woman aged 35 to 49 with acute COVID-19.

V and J are TRBV2 and TRBJ2-1; D remains unclear. The CDR3 runs 12 residues. V was trimmed by 4 bases and J by 6 bases, leaving 7 bases between them. Germline loops: CDR1 SNHLY, CDR2 FYNNEI. As DNA, the CDR3 is TGTGCCAGCAGTGGCGAATCCAATGAGCAGTTCTTC. This codes for CASSGESNEQFF. The entire variable domain, with the rest obtained from reference TRBV2 and TRBJ2-1, is as follows: EPEVTQTPSHQVTQMGQEVILRCVPISNHLYFYWYRQILGQKVEFLVSFYNNEISEKSEIFDDQFSVERPDGSNFTLKIRSTKLEDSAMYFCASSGESNEQFFGPGTRLTVL.

About this clone: An end of the junction does not agree with germline; a read error may underlie this. This chain joins TRBV2 and TRBJ1-2; D perhaps matches TRBD1 (5 bases). The germline V gene encodes CDR1 SNHLY and CDR2 FYNNEI. The CDR3 extends over 15 amino acids. The CDR3 DNA reads as TGTGTCAGCAGTGAATATCCAGGGAATAACTATGGCTACACCTTC. Residues: CVSSEYPGNNYGYTF.

The chain carries TRBV28 and TRBJ2-5; 8 positions match TRBD1. After removal of 4 bases from V and 0 bases from J, the junction contained 1 base not matched to a gene. There are 14 residues in the CDR3. CDR1 MDHEN and CDR2 SYDVKM come from the germline V gene. The CDR3 coding sequence is TGTGCCAGCAGTTGGACAGGGTACCAAGAGACCCAGTACTTC. Its translation is CASSWTGYQETQYF.

This chain links TRBV5-6 with TRBJ2-2, with D maybe TRBD2 (5 bases). Trimming stripped 1 base from V and 3 bases from J, with 10 bases between. CDR1 and CDR2 from the germline V gene are SGHDT and YYEEEE. There are 15 residues in the CDR3. The CDR3: CASSLFEGYTGELFF. The CDR3 DNA reads as TGTGCCAGCAGCTTGTTCGAGGGATACACCGGGGAGCTGTTTTTT.

This clone occurred many times. This CDR3 is CASNSDSNQPQHF. The CDR3 nucleotides read TGTGCCAGCAACAGTGATAGCAATCAGCCCCAGCATTTT. V gene TRBV28 combines with J gene TRBJ1-5; D is undetermined. This CDR3 has 13 amino acids. The germline V gene has CDR1 MDHEN and CDR2 SYDVKM. V was trimmed by 7 bases and J by 0 bases, leaving 7 bases between them.

The chain recombines TRBV12-3 or TRBV12-4 with TRBJ2-1, with a possible D match to TRBD2 (6 bases). Deletions cut 6 bases from V and 4 bases from J, with 10 bases between. CDR3 length equals 13 residues. The CDR3 DNA follows: TGTGCCAGCAGCCCTGGGACTTACAATGAGCAGTTCTTC. Its translation: CASSPGTYNEQFF.

The rearrangement uses TRBV7-6 and TRBJ2-7; possible D gene TRBD2, 6 bases. The CDR3 extends over 15 amino acids. V shed 1 base and J shed 3 bases, with 13 bases lying between them. Germline V lookup: CDR1 SGHVS, CDR2 FNYEAQ. This chain's CDR3 is CASSLGRERNYEQYF. The CDR3 region has the DNA TGTGCCAGCAGCTTAGGTCGGGAGAGGAACTACGAGCAGTACTTC.

The chain is built from TRBV24-1 and TRBJ1-2, with 7 bases aligning to TRBD1. This CDR3 comprises 14 residues. CDR1 is KGHDR, CDR2 SFDVKD, per germline. J lost 4 bases, V lost 4 bases, and 5 bases had no gene match. The CDR3 coding sequence is TGTGCCACCAGTGAGACAGGGAAGGGCTATGGCTACACCTTC. It is translated as CATSETGKGYGYTF.

This chain joins TRBV6-5 and TRBJ2-3; D is uncertain. This CDR3 contains 12 residues. The V and J ends lost 5 bases and 7 bases respectively, with 10 bases between them. From germline, CDR1 is MNHEY and CDR2 SVGAGI. The CDR3 DNA follows: TGTGCCAGCAGTCCCGAGAGGAATACGCAGTATTTT. It encodes CASSPERNTQYF.

V and J are TRBV5-1 and TRBJ2-3, with TRBD2 matching over 10 bases. Germline V gene lookup returns CDR1 SGHRS and CDR2 YFSETQ. V lost 5 bases to trimming and J lost 2 bases; unmatched junction nucleotides: 5. This CDR3 has 15 amino acids. CDR3 bases: TGCGCCAGCAGTCTAGCGGGAGACCCCACAGATACGCAGTATTTT. Translation gives CASSLAGDPTDTQYF.

The chain recombines TRBV6-2 or TRBV6-3 with TRBJ2-3, with D perhaps matching TRBD2 (6 bases). This CDR3 contains 15 residues. CDR1 is MNHEY and CDR2 is SVGEGT in the germline V gene. The V end lost 3 bases, the J end lost 5 bases, and 15 bases lay between the germline ends. The CDR3 sequence: CASSYGTPGEDTQYF. Here the CDR3 DNA reads TGTGCCAGCAGTTATGGCACTCCGGGGGAAGATACGCAGTATTTT.

This sequence joins TRBV6-5 and TRBJ1-2; 8 bases align to TRBD1. V was clipped by 6 bases and J by 4 bases; unmatched bases: 7. Germline V gene lookup returns CDR1 MNHEY and CDR2 SVGAGI. CDR3 length: 14 residues. CDR3 bases: TGTGCCAGCAGGAAGACAGGGGAGGGCTATGGCTACACCTTC. Its translation: CASRKTGEGYGYTF.

The V and J genes are TRBV28 and TRBJ2-7; possible D gene TRBD2, 5 bases. V dropped 5 bases and J dropped 0 bases, with 17 bases sitting between them. Germline V lookup: CDR1 MDHEN, CDR2 SYDVKM. There are 16 residues in the CDR3. CDR3 nucleotide sequence: TGTGCCAGCAGTCCCCCCCGGGGAGCGAGCTCCTACGAGCAGTACTTC. As protein: CASSPPRGASSYEQYF.

This clone was observed a single time. The chain recombines TRBV13 with TRBJ2-7; TRBD2 is a possible D gene (5 bases). This CDR3 contains 14 residues. With 2 bases removed from V and 3 bases from J, the gap between germline ends came to 11 bases. Germline CDR1 PRHDT, CDR2 FYEKMQ (reference sequence). The CDR3 nucleotides read TGTGCCAGCAGCTTACCCAGTGGAGGCTACGAGCAGTACTTC. It translates to CASSLPSGGYEQYF.

The chain links TRBV12-3 or TRBV12-4 to TRBJ2-2; D gene uncertain. Between the trimmed V and J ends, which lost 6 bases and 8 bases, there was a span of 10 bases. The CDR3 is made up of 12 amino acids. This chain's CDR3 is CASRFPTGELFF. The CDR3 DNA sequence: TGTGCCAGCAGATTCCCGACAGGGGAGCTGTTTTTT.

This clone was found a few times. The chain's CDR3 is CASARATSGNTIYF. As DNA, the CDR3 is TGTGCCAGCGCCAGGGCAACCTCTGGAAACACCATATATTTT. This chain uses TRBV7-9 with TRBJ1-3; possible D gene TRBD1, 5 bases. The V end was cut by 8 bases, the J end by 0 bases, with 11 bases between. Germline CDR1 SEHNR, CDR2 FQNEAQ (reference sequence). The CDR3 length is 14 residues.

The chain joins TRBV18 to TRBJ2-7, with a possible D match to TRBD2 (6 bases). Germline CDR1 reads KGHSH; CDR2 reads LQKENI. The V and J ends lost 8 bases and 1 base respectively, with 9 bases between them. CDR3 size: 12 residues. CDR3 DNA sequence: TGTGCCAGCCGCCGGGAGTCCTACGAGCAGTACTTC. It translates to CASRRESYEQYF.